Listed here are 25 T cell receptor beta chains from one sample, sequenced in a study of T cell repertoires in cytomegalovirus infection. Antigen specificity for these receptors is unknown. In TCRdb, the reads were re-called with MiXCR into one record per CDR3 protein. The sample includes roughly 120,000 distinct CDR3 sequences, more than 30% of them seen just once. This sample comprised CD8+ T cells from cultured PBMCs, obtained from culture after CMV antigen stimulation. The receptors here all came from a human donor in good health (CMV status not recorded). Some clones in this sample may be carry-over from other donors' samples.

The chain employs TRBV7-9 and TRBJ1-2; D is possibly TRBD1 (5 bases). V lost 11 bases and J 0 bases, leaving 22 bases between the germline ends. The CDR3 extends over 16 amino acids. The germline V gene has CDR1 SEHNR and CDR2 FQNEAQ (reference sequence). The CDR3 region has the DNA TGTGCCGGAAAAGGGACGGAAAAATCAACTAACTATGGCTACACCTTC. Translation: CAGKGTEKSTNYGYTF.

The chain has TRBV11-2 and TRBJ2-7; 11 bases fit TRBD2. Germline V gene data show CDR1 as SGHAT and CDR2 as FQNNGV. CDR3 length: 15 amino acids. V was clipped by 5 bases and J by 5 bases; unmatched bases: 8. The CDR3 protein is CASSRGLAGGDEQYF. CDR3 coding DNA: TGTGCCAGCAGCAGAGGGCTAGCGGGGGGCGACGAGCAGTACTTC.

The chain couples TRBV4-1 to TRBJ2-1; maybe TRBD2 (5 bases). This CDR3 region has 14 residues. V was pared by 0 bases and J by 10 bases, with 13 bases between. In germline, CDR1 is MGHRA, CDR2 YSYEKL. The CDR3 here is CASSQDRGTWEQFF. The CDR3 DNA reads as TGCGCCAGCAGCCAAGATCGGGGAACTTGGGAGCAGTTCTTC.

V gene TRBV11-2 combines with J gene TRBJ1-2; D may be TRBD1 (6 bases). Germline lookup yields CDR1 SGHAT and CDR2 FQNNGV. Between the trimmed V and J ends, which lost 0 bases and 2 bases, there was a span of 13 bases. The CDR3 sequence is 16 residues long. The CDR3 loop reads CASSLDPFGQNYGYTF. The CDR3 nucleotides read TGTGCCAGCAGCTTAGATCCATTTGGACAGAACTATGGCTACACCTTC. Full variable domain (remainder filled in from reference TRBV11-2 and TRBJ1-2): EAGVAQSPRYKIIEKRQSVAFWCNPISGHATLYWYQQILGQGPKLLIQFQNNGVVDDSQLPKDRFSAERLKGVDSTLKIQPAKLEDSAVYLCASSLDPFGQNYGYTFGSGTRLTVV.

This clonotype has more than one count but fewer than ten. The chain has TRBV19 and TRBJ1-5; TRBD1 might be the D (5 bases). The CDR3 runs 17 residues. Germline CDR1 is LNHDA and CDR2 is SQIVND (reference sequence). V was trimmed by 6 bases and J by 2 bases, leaving 20 bases between them. The chain's CDR3 is CASSPSSGREGNQPQHF. The CDR3 DNA reads as TGTGCCAGTAGCCCGAGCTCGGGACGGGAAGGCAATCAGCCCCAGCATTTT.

The genes are TRBV12-3 or TRBV12-4 and TRBJ2-7; D is undetermined. This CDR3 is built from 12 residues. V gave up 6 bases and J gave up 4 bases, with 10 bases separating them. Written as DNA, the CDR3 is TGTGCCAGCAGCCCTGGGCTTTACGAGCAGTACTTC. Translation gives CASSPGLYEQYF.

This clonotype was recorded a few times. This chain connects TRBV27 to TRBJ2-1; TRBD2 matches at 12 bases. CDR1 is MNHEY, CDR2 SMNVEV, per germline (reference sequence). The CDR3 length is 13 residues. Trimming cost V 5 bases and J 14 bases; bases outside gene matches: 7. CDR3 coding DNA: TGTGCCAGCAGTCGTCTAGCGGGGGGGCCCGAGTTCTTC. It specifies CASSRLAGGPEFF.

This clonotype was found many times. The rearrangement joins TRBV7-2 to TRBJ1-2; weak D call: TRBD1 (6 bases). Germline V gene sequence: CDR1 SGHTA, CDR2 FQGNSA. The CDR3 runs to 18 residues. Between the trimmed V and J ends, which lost 2 bases and 1 base, there was a span of 20 bases. The CDR3 loop reads CASSLTILRQEINYGYTF. The CDR3 DNA reads as TGTGCCAGCAGCTTAACGATACTAAGACAGGAGATTAACTATGGCTACACCTTC. The complete variable domain, with remaining parts taken from reference TRBV7-2 and TRBJ1-2, reads GAGVSQSPSNKVTEKGKDVELRCDPISGHTALYWYRQSLGQGLEFLIYFQGNSAPDKSGLPSDRFSAERTGGSVSTLTIQRTQQEDSAVYLCASSLTILRQEINYGYTFGSGTRLTVV.

The chain employs TRBV7-9 and TRBJ2-7; perhaps TRBD1 as D (5 bases). V lost 6 bases, J lost 4 bases, and 10 bases lay in between. This CDR3 comprises 12 residues. The germline V gene has CDR1 SEHNR and CDR2 FQNEAQ (reference sequence). The DNA of the CDR3 is TGTGCCAGCAGGCTTGGGGCTTACGAGCAGTACTTC. Amino acid sequence: CASRLGAYEQYF.

This chain uses TRBV6-2 or TRBV6-3 with TRBJ1-2; D ambiguous. Trimming took 6 bases from V and 5 from J, leaving 13 bases between them. This CDR3 has 13 residues. CDR1 is MNHEY and CDR2 is SVGEGT in the germline V gene. The CDR3 DNA reads TGTGCCAGCAGCGTTGCAGGACTATATGGCTACACCTTC. The encoded protein is CASSVAGLYGYTF.

The table lists this clonotype with a few counts. The chain combines TRBV20-1 with TRBJ1-1; D not resolved. Germline V gene data show CDR1 as DFQATT and CDR2 as SNEGSKA (reference sequence). The CDR3 covers 13 residues. V was cut by 7 bases and J by 4 bases, with 16 bases left in between. Written as DNA, the CDR3 is TGCAGTGTCAAAACCGGCAGCCCCACTGAAGCTTTCTTT. Residues: CSVKTGSPTEAFF.

This clonotype came up a few times. The J gene is TRBJ2-7, the V gene TRBV12-3 or TRBV12-4; weak D call: TRBD2 (5 bases). The CDR3 sequence is 13 residues long. The V end lost 6 bases, the J end lost 1 base, and 10 bases lay between the germline ends. The CDR3 region is CASRYGGSYEQYF. CDR3 DNA sequence: TGTGCCAGCAGATATGGCGGGTCCTACGAGCAGTACTTC.

The table lists this clonotype with many counts. The gene calls are TRBV7-6 and TRBJ1-1; D is unclear. This CDR3 has 13 residues. V was clipped by 1 base and J by 1 base, with 4 bases between them. Germline values: CDR1 SGHVS, CDR2 FNYEAQ. DNA of the CDR3: TGTGCCAGCAGCTTAGAGGGGAACACTGAAGCTTTCTTT. Amino acids: CASSLEGNTEAFF. The full variable domain, in which reference TRBV7-6 and TRBJ1-1 provide the parts outside the CDR3, is GAGVSQSPRYKVTKRGQDVALRCDPISGHVSLYWYRQALGQGPEFLTYFNYEAQQDKSGLPNDRFSAERPEGSISTLTIQRTEQRDSAMYRCASSLEGNTEAFFGQGTRLTVV.

The chain links TRBV12-3 or TRBV12-4 to TRBJ2-1; TRBD2 aligns across 9 bases. The CDR3 runs to 15 residues. Losses at the gene ends were 6 bases for V and 2 bases for J; bases not matched to a gene: 5. DNA of the CDR3: TGTGCCAGCAGCAAAAGCGGGGGGCCCTACAATGAGCAGTTCTTC. Protein: CASSKSGGPYNEQFF.

This clonotype was counted a few times. V is TRBV7-9 and J is TRBJ2-2; no clear D gene. Germline V CDR1 and CDR2: SEHNR, FQNEAQ (reference sequence). V shed 3 bases and J shed 7 bases, with 3 bases lying between them. The CDR3 is 11 amino acids. As DNA, the CDR3 is TGTGCCAGCAGCTTGGACGGGGAGCTGTTTTTT. This codes for CASSLDGELFF.

This chain connects TRBV20-1 to TRBJ2-3, with D possibly matching TRBD2 (5 bases). Germline CDR1 reads DFQATT; CDR2 reads SNEGSKA (reference sequence). V gave up 5 bases and J gave up 0 bases, with 15 bases separating them. The CDR3 consists of 15 residues. For the CDR3, the DNA is TGCAGTGCTCCACTAGACATGATTAGCACAGATACGCAGTATTTT. It specifies CSAPLDMISTDTQYF.

The gene calls are TRBV7-4 and TRBJ2-1; TRBD1 matches 8 bases. CDR1 SGHVT and CDR2 SQSDAQ come from the germline V gene. The V segment lost 4 bases and the J segment 7 bases; nucleotides outside the gene matches: 9. The CDR3 covers 15 residues. The DNA for the CDR3 is TGTGCCAGCAGCTCTAGTAGGACAGGGAAAAATGAGCAGTTCTTC. It codes for CASSSSRTGKNEQFF. Full variable domain (remainder filled in from reference TRBV7-4 and TRBJ2-1): GAGVSQSPRYKVAKRGRDVALRCDSISGHVTLYWYRQTLGQGSEVLTYSQSDAQRDKSGRPSGRFSAERPERSVSTLKIQRTEQGDSAVYLCASSSSRTGKNEQFFGPGTRLTVL.

The gene calls are TRBV13 and TRBJ1-2; maybe TRBD1 (5 bases). CDR1 PRHDT and CDR2 FYEKMQ come from the germline V gene (reference sequence). The CDR3 is made up of 15 amino acids. Trimming removed 5 bases from V and 4 bases from J, with 17 bases in between. CDR3 nucleotides: TGTGCCAGCAGCCTGACCATGACAGACGTCTATGGCTACACCTTC. Translation gives CASSLTMTDVYGYTF.

This clonotype was picked up a small number of times. The chain joins TRBV7-9 to TRBJ1-1; D is unresolved. V lost 3 bases, J lost 2 bases, and 16 bases lay in between. This CDR3 region has 16 residues. Germline assignment: CDR1 SEHNR and CDR2 FQNEAQ (reference sequence). This CDR3 is CASSFYLGQTNTEAFF. The CDR3, as DNA: TGTGCCAGCAGCTTCTACCTCGGGCAGACAAACACTGAAGCTTTCTTT.

This sequence joins TRBV27 and TRBJ1-1, with D unclear. The germline V gene encodes CDR1 MNHEY and CDR2 SMNVEV (reference sequence). V gave up 5 bases and J gave up 0 bases, with 22 bases separating them. This CDR3 has 18 residues. CDR3 DNA sequence: TGTGCCAGCAGTCCAAAACCAATGTACAGAGGCATGAACACTGAAGCTTTCTTT. Amino acid sequence: CASSPKPMYRGMNTEAFF.

This clonotype was observed a few times. The chain combines TRBV7-8 with TRBJ1-1, with 7 bases fitting TRBD1. The CDR3 covers 15 residues. Germline-derived CDR1 and CDR2 are SGHVS and FQNEAQ. Trimming at V came to 4 bases and at J to 3 bases, leaving 8 bases not matched to a gene. The DNA of the CDR3 is TGTGCCAGCAGCTCCCGCCCCAGGGGGGACACTGAAGCTTTCTTT. Its translation is CASSSRPRGDTEAFF.

This clonotype was recorded many times. The chain is built from TRBV7-9 and TRBJ2-7; D may be TRBD2 (6 bases). The CDR3 length is 17 residues. Trimming removed 1 base at V and 0 bases at J, with 16 bases between. Germline loops: CDR1 SEHNR, CDR2 FQNEAQ (reference sequence). The CDR3 sequence is CASSLDSSGVRSYEQYF. DNA of the CDR3: TGTGCCAGCAGCTTAGATTCCTCGGGGGTCCGCTCCTACGAGCAGTACTTC.

The V gene is TRBV4-2, the J gene TRBJ2-7, with D perhaps matching TRBD2 (5 bases). Germline V lookup: CDR1 LGHNA, CDR2 YNFKEQ. CDR3 length: 15 amino acids. Trimming took off 0 bases at V and 4 bases at J, with 13 bases between the two ends. The CDR3 DNA follows: TGTGCCAGCAGCCAAGAGGAAATGGGAGTTTACGAGCAGTACTTC. Its translation is CASSQEEMGVYEQYF.

This clonotype was counted a few times. J is TRBJ2-3 and V is TRBV7-4, with D unresolved. The CDR3 consists of 12 residues. Looked up from germline, CDR1 is SGHVT and CDR2 is SQSDAQ. Trimming pared 3 bases from V and 3 bases from J, leaving 4 bases between. CDR3 residues: CASSFRTDTQYF. CDR3 DNA: TGTGCCAGCAGCTTTCGGACAGATACGCAGTATTTT.

The chain joins TRBV3-1 to TRBJ2-1; the match to TRBD1 covers 11 bases. The germline gives CDR1 LGHDT, CDR2 YNNKEL (reference sequence). This CDR3 region has 16 residues. Losses at the gene ends were 4 bases for V and 6 bases for J; bases not matched to a gene: 8. The CDR3, as DNA: TGTGCCAGCAGCCTCGGACCGGGACAGGGGGTCAATGAGCAGTTCTTC. This codes for CASSLGPGQGVNEQFF.